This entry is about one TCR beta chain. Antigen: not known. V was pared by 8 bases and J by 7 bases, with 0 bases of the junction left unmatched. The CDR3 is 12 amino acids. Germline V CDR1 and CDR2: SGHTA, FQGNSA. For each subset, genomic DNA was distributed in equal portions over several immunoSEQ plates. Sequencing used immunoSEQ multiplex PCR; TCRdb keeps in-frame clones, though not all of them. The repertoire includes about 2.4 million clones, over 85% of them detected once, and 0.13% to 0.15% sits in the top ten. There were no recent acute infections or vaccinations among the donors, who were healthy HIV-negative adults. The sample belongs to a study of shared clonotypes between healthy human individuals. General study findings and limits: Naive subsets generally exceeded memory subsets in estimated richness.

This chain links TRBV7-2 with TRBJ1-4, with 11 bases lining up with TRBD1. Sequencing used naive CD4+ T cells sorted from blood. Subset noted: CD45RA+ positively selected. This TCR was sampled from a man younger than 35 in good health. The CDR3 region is CASGTGGEKLFF. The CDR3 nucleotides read TGTGCCAGCGGGACAGGGGGTGAAAAACTGTTTTTT.